A single sample gave rise to the 21 T cell receptor beta chains below, sequenced in a study of early T cells in non-severe SARS-CoV-2 infection. One entry per CDR3 protein, called by TCRdb with MiXCR from the 5' RACE reads. Of 45,000 to 55,000 distinct CDR3 sequences in the sample, approximately 9.8% were seen once. Sample: whole blood. These receptors originate from an adult who was a healthcare worker with PCR-confirmed SARS-CoV-2 infection or an uninfected control (not recorded which).

This clonotype was counted ten times or more. The V gene is TRBV3-1, the J gene TRBJ1-1; no reliable D call. CDR1 is LGHDT and CDR2 is YNNKEL in the germline V gene (reference sequence). CDR3 size: 12 residues. Trimming stripped 3 bases from V and 6 bases from J, with 8 bases between. The DNA for the CDR3 is TGTGCCAGCAGCCACAGTTTTTCTGAAGCTTTCTTT. Protein product: CASSHSFSEAFF.

Many counts were recorded for this clonotype. V usage is TRBV9 and J usage is TRBJ2-1; D unresolved. V was shortened by 3 bases and J by 8 bases, with 15 bases between the two germline ends. The V gene's germline CDR1 is SGDLS and CDR2 YYNGEE. This CDR3 spans 14 amino acids. The CDR3 DNA reads as TGTGCCAGCAGCGCAAGCTCCCAAAGCCATGAGCAGTTCTTC. This sequence encodes CASSASSQSHEQFF. Full variable domain (rest looked up from reference TRBV9 and TRBJ2-1): DSGVTQTPKHLITATGQRVTLRCSPRSGDLSVYWYQQSLDQGLQFLIQYYNGEERAKGNILERFSAQQFPDLHSELNLSSLELGDSALYFCASSASSQSHEQFFGPGTRLTVL.

The chain carries TRBV12-3 or TRBV12-4 and TRBJ1-4; D is possibly TRBD1 (5 bases). V was shortened by 6 bases and J by 3 bases, with 11 bases between the two germline ends. The CDR3 has 14 residues. CDR3 residues: CASRQGIANEKLFF. The CDR3 DNA follows: TGTGCCAGCAGGCAGGGAATAGCTAATGAAAAACTGTTTTTT.

This clonotype was counted only a few times. The rearrangement uses TRBV7-9 and TRBJ2-2; 7 nucleotides match TRBD1. The CDR3 is 14 residues long. V was pared by 5 bases and J by 7 bases, with 7 bases of the junction left unmatched. Germline-derived CDR1 and CDR2 are SEHNR and FQNEAQ (reference sequence). CDR3 nucleotides: TGTGCCAGCAGCCTCCGGGACAGCGTCGGGGAGCTGTTTTTT. Encoded protein: CASSLRDSVGELFF.

The chain links TRBV19 to TRBJ2-7; perhaps D is TRBD1 or TRBD2 (5 bases each). This CDR3 comprises 14 residues. Germline-derived CDR1 and CDR2 are LNHDA and SQIVND (reference sequence). V shed 5 bases and J shed 3 bases, with 14 bases lying between them. CDR3 protein: CASSLGRGGYEQYF. The DNA of the CDR3 is TGTGCCAGTAGTCTCGGCCGGGGCGGCTACGAGCAGTACTTC.

A word on this clonotype: One end of the junction is discordant with germline, which a read error may explain. The chain joins TRBV29-1 to TRBJ2-7; no firm D call. This CDR3 spans 12 amino acids. CDR1 and CDR2 (germline): SQVTM, ANQGSEA. The CDR3 bases are TGCAGCGTTGCAGTCAGCTCCCACGAGCAGTACTTC. As protein: CSVAVSSHEQYF.

The V and J genes are TRBV5-1 and TRBJ2-2; 7 bases are shared with TRBD2. In germline, CDR1 is SGHRS, CDR2 YFSETQ. The length of the CDR3 is 13 residues. The J segment lost 4 bases and the V segment lost 4 bases, leaving 1 base of the junction unmatched. The CDR3 DNA reads TGCGCCAGCAGCCCGGGGGGCACCGGGGAGCTGTTTTTT. It yields the protein CASSPGGTGELFF. The full variable domain, its missing parts supplied by reference TRBV5-1 and TRBJ2-2, is KAGVTQTPRYLIKTRGQQVTLSCSPISGHRSVSWYQQTPGQGLQFLFEYFSETQRNKGNFPGRFSGRQFSNSRSEMNVSTLELGDSALYLCASSPGGTGELFFGEGSRLTVL.

This clonotype appeared many times. The J gene is TRBJ2-1, the V gene TRBV4-1; TRBD2 matches at 9 bases. The V gene's germline CDR1 is MGHRA and CDR2 YSYEKL. Unmatched junction bases numbered 3, after V lost 5 bases and J lost 1 base. The CDR3 is 15 residues long. The CDR3 reads CASSEGLASYNEQFF. CDR3 nucleotides: TGCGCCAGCAGCGAAGGACTAGCGTCCTACAATGAGCAGTTCTTC.

At least ten counts were recorded for this clonotype. The chain combines TRBV6-4 with TRBJ1-4, with no clear D. The CDR3 is 17 amino acids. Germline lookup yields CDR1 MRHNA and CDR2 SNTAGT. Trimming shortened V by 2 bases and J by 2 bases, and 15 bases separated the two germline ends. CDR3 loop: CASSDRAPRATNEKLFF. CDR3 coding DNA: TGTGCCAGCAGTGACCGGGCCCCCAGAGCCACTAATGAAAAACTGTTTTTT.

This clonotype was seen ten or more times. V and J are TRBV12-3 or TRBV12-4 and TRBJ2-3; 11 nucleotides match TRBD1. V was pared by 5 bases and J by 2 bases, with 21 bases of the junction left unmatched. This CDR3 is built from 21 residues. The CDR3 is CASSLPWTGGYRPPSTDTQYF. CDR3 DNA: TGTGCCAGCAGTCTCCCTTGGACAGGGGGCTATAGACCCCCTTCCACAGATACGCAGTATTTT.

The chain uses TRBV12-3 or TRBV12-4 and TRBJ2-3; TRBD2 agrees at 9 bases. V lost 11 bases to trimming and J lost 6 bases; unmatched junction nucleotides: 9. This CDR3 is 13 amino acids long. The CDR3 is CAGGSGRKDTQYF. The CDR3 bases are TGTGCCGGGGGGAGCGGGAGGAAGGATACGCAGTATTTT.

This clonotype was seen repeatedly, ten times or more. This chain joins TRBV19 and TRBJ2-3; tentative D call: TRBD2 (6 bases). Trimming pared 2 bases from V and 0 bases from J, leaving 6 bases between. Germline-derived CDR1 and CDR2 are LNHDA and SQIVND (reference sequence). The CDR3 has 14 amino acids. CDR3 nucleotide sequence: TGTGCCAGTAGTATACGGGGGAGCACAGATACGCAGTATTTT. Protein product: CASSIRGSTDTQYF.

The chain couples TRBV6-5 to TRBJ1-3, with D unresolved. The CDR3 runs to 11 residues. Deletions cut 8 bases from V and 6 bases from J, with 8 bases between. In germline, CDR1 is MNHEY, CDR2 SVGAGI. The CDR3 nucleotides are TGTGCCAGCGCCAAGGAAAACACCATATATTTT. Amino acid sequence: CASAKENTIYF.

Many counts were recorded for this clonotype. J is TRBJ2-2 and V is TRBV6-5; 9 bases are a match to TRBD1. The CDR3 has 15 residues. From germline, CDR1 is MNHEY and CDR2 SVGAGI. V shed 5 bases and J 1 base; nucleotides not matched to a gene: 2. The CDR3 sequence is CASSRQGVNTGELFF. Written as DNA, the CDR3 is TGTGCCAGCAGTCGACAGGGGGTGAACACCGGGGAGCTGTTTTTT.

This clonotype was found many times. The CDR3 is CASSDDRGHSYEQYF. CDR3 nucleotide sequence: TGTGCCAGCTCGGACGACAGGGGGCACTCCTACGAGCAGTACTTC. The V gene is TRBV18, the J gene TRBJ2-7, with 10 bases matching TRBD1. The V gene's germline CDR1 is KGHSH and CDR2 LQKENI. V lost 6 bases and J lost 0; bases outside the gene matches: 5. The CDR3 loop spans 15 amino acids. Drawing the rest from reference TRBV18 and TRBJ2-7, the complete variable domain is NAGVMQNPRHLVRRRGQEARLRCSPMKGHSHVYWYRQLPEEGLKFMVYLQKENIIDESGMPKERFSAEFPKEGPSILRIQQVVRGDSAAYFCASSDDRGHSYEQYFGPGTRLTVT.

The chain carries TRBV5-1 and TRBJ2-1, with 7 nucleotides matching TRBD2. Germline V gene sequence: CDR1 SGHRS, CDR2 YFSETQ. The CDR3 is made up of 15 amino acids. With V trimmed by 3 bases and J by 8 bases, 11 bases remained unmatched. The DNA for the CDR3 is TGCGCCAGCAGCTCCGAACCTAGCGGTAGGGATGAGCAGTTCTTC. This sequence encodes CASSSEPSGRDEQFF.

The sample holds many counts of this clonotype. The chain joins TRBV7-9 to TRBJ2-7; D not certain. The V end lost 3 bases, the J end lost 4 bases, and 10 bases lay between the germline ends. This CDR3 region has 13 residues. Germline-derived CDR1 and CDR2 are SEHNR and FQNEAQ (reference sequence). The CDR3 is CASSFPAEYEQYF. The CDR3 nucleotides are TGTGCCAGCAGCTTCCCGGCAGAGTACGAGCAGTACTTC.

The CDR3 here is CSAQTGNTIYF. CDR3 DNA sequence: TGCAGCGCCCAGACTGGAAACACCATATATTTT. V and J are TRBV29-1 and TRBJ1-3; D is uncertain. The CDR3 contains 11 residues. Germline-derived CDR1 and CDR2 are SQVTM and ANQGSEA. V was trimmed by 7 bases and J by 2 bases, leaving 6 bases between them.

This clonotype was seen repeatedly, ten times or more. The J gene is TRBJ2-5, the V gene TRBV5-1, with D tentatively TRBD2 (5 bases). Germline-derived CDR1 and CDR2 are SGHRS and YFSETQ. The CDR3 covers 13 residues. V lost 4 bases, J lost 1 base, and 8 bases lay in between. The CDR3 sequence: CASSETIQETQYF. In DNA form, the CDR3 reads TGCGCCAGCAGCGAGACTATCCAAGAGACCCAGTACTTC.

This chain's CDR3 is CASSPLNNEQFF. CDR3 in DNA: TGTGCCAGCTCACCCCTCAACAATGAGCAGTTCTTC. The chain carries TRBV18 and TRBJ2-1; D gene uncertain. This CDR3 spans 12 amino acids. In germline, CDR1 is KGHSH, CDR2 LQKENI. The V gene lost 3 bases and the J gene lost 5 bases, with 5 bases spanning the gap.

This clonotype was detected ten times or more. The rearrangement links TRBV25-1 to TRBJ2-7; tentatively, D is TRBD2 (6 bases). Germline V gene data show CDR1 as MGHDK and CDR2 as SYGVNS. V was shortened by 2 bases and J by 1 base, with 18 bases between the two germline ends. The CDR3 length is 17 residues. The CDR3 region is CASSETGAGLLSYEQYF. CDR3 bases: TGTGCCAGCAGTGAAACCGGAGCGGGCTTGTTATCCTACGAGCAGTACTTC.